The rows below give T cell receptor beta chains drawn from one sample of a study of T cells in Graves' hyperthyroidism and ophthalmopathy. TCRdb called the multiplex PCR reads again in MiXCR, with one record for every CDR3 protein. The top ten clones hold more than 11% of a sample with fewer than 600,000 distinct CDR3 sequences, approximately 14% of them seen once. Sequenced: blood. The source of these receptors is a woman in her forties with Graves' hyperthyroidism. Each CDR3 is given with its conserved first and last residue. A D gene is named only where the DNA matches it firmly. Expanded clones are given a class, and other clones once, few, many or no size at all.

>TRBV3-1|TRBJ2-7|TRBD1|many
TGTGCCAGCAGCCAGAGGGACAGATCCTACGAGCAGTACTTC
CASSQRDRSYEQYF
>TRBV7-2|TRBJ2-7|-|many
TGTGCCAGCAGCTTAGTAGCCGGCGGCGAGCAGTACTTC
CASSLVAGGEQYF
>TRBV12-5|TRBJ2-1|-|many
TGTGCTAGTGGTGATTCCCGGGGAACAGGAGAGCAGTTCTTC
CASGDSRGTGEQFF
>TRBV3-1|TRBJ1-1|-|many
TGTGCCAGCAGCCAAGGGGGGAGACACGGCGCTGAAGCTTTCTTT
CASSQGGRHGAEAFF
>TRBV4-2|TRBJ1-4|-|many
TGTGCCAGCAGCCCGCGAACTAATGAAAAACTGTTTTTT
CASSPRTNEKLFF
>TRBV5-1|TRBJ2-1|TRBD2|-
TGCGCCAGCAGCTTGGCGGGCGGGAGTGGCTACAATGAGCAGTTCTTC
CASSLAGGSGYNEQFF
>TRBV20-1|TRBJ2-2|-|many
TGCAGTGCTAGAGATCTTCGGGGGAGAAACACCGGGGAGCTGTTTTTT
CSARDLRGRNTGELFF
>TRBV12-3/TRBV12-4|TRBJ2-7|-|-
TGTGCCAGCAGTTTAGGCTCTTTCTATGAGCAGTACTTC
CASSLGSFYEQYF
>TRBV10-3|TRBJ1-3|-|-
TGTGCCATCAGTACAGGGACTGGAAACACCATATATTTT
CAISTGTGNTIYF
>TRBV5-5|TRBJ1-1|TRBD1|many
TGTGCCAGCAGCTTGAAGGGGGCGGGGAACACTGAAGCTTTCTTT
CASSLKGAGNTEAFF
>TRBV28|TRBJ2-5|TRBD1|many
TGTGCCAGCAGTTTAAACTCCGGCGGGACAGGTTTTGGAGAGACCCAGTACTTC
CASSLNSGGTGFGETQYF
>TRBV24-1|TRBJ2-5|TRBD1|many
TGTGCCACCAGTGACGCCGGGACAGGGAAAGAAGAGACCCAGTACTTC
CATSDAGTGKEETQYF
>TRBV2|TRBJ2-1|-|many
TGTGCCAGCACTCGGGACACCATCTACAATGAGCAGTTCTTC
CASTRDTIYNEQFF
>TRBV18|TRBJ2-6|TRBD1|few
TGTGCCAGCTCACCGACAGGGTCTTCAGGTGGGGCCAACGTCCTGACTTTC
CASSPTGSSGGANVLTF
>TRBV6-9|TRBJ2-1|TRBD2|few
TGTGCCAGCAGTTCCCTGTGGCCGGGAGGTGGCGGTGAGCAGTTCTTC
CASSSLWPGGGGEQFF
>TRBV9|TRBJ2-1|TRBD2|-
TGTGCCAGCAGCGTAGCTACGGGACTAGCGGGAGTCTCCTACAATGAGCAGTTCTTC
CASSVATGLAGVSYNEQFF
>TRBV6-1|TRBJ2-7|TRBD1|many
TGTGCCAGCAGTCAGTCCGGGACAGGGGCATACGAGCAGTACTTC
CASSQSGTGAYEQYF
>TRBV28|TRBJ1-3|-|few
TGTGCCAGCAGGCCCGTGGGGGGGGCAGGAAACACCATATATTTT
CASRPVGGAGNTIYF
>TRBV2|TRBJ2-7|-|many
TGTGCCAGCAGACTTGCAAGGGAGCAGTACTTC
CASRLAREQYF
>TRBV2|TRBJ2-3|-|many
TGTGCCAGCAGCGGGGCCGTCACAGATACGCAGTATTTT
CASSGAVTDTQYF
>TRBV19|TRBJ2-2|TRBD1|-
TGTGCCAGTAGTACTTGGGACAGATACACCGGGGAGCTGTTTTTT
CASSTWDRYTGELFF
>TRBV20-1|TRBJ2-7|TRBD1|many
TGCAGTGCTAGAGAACCTACAGGGGGTTCCTACGAGCAGTACTTC
CSAREPTGGSYEQYF
>TRBV24-1|TRBJ2-4|-|-
TGTGCCACCAGTGATAGAATAGGGACTGACATTCAGTACTTC
CATSDRIGTDIQYF
>TRBV5-1|TRBJ2-2|TRBD1|few
TGCGCCAGCAGCTCTGAGGGGGCTAGAAATGCCGGGGAGCTGTTTTTT
CASSSEGARNAGELFF
>TRBV6-2/TRBV6-3|TRBJ2-7|-|-
TGTGCCAGCTTGGCTGAGACTTTTTACGAGCAGTACTTC
CASLAETFYEQYF
>TRBV20-1|TRBJ1-2|TRBD1|many
TGCAGTGCTCCGGGACAGATAAATGGCTACACCTTC
CSAPGQINGYTF
>TRBV29-1|TRBJ2-1|TRBD1|few
TGCAGCGTTGAAGATCTCGAGGGGGCGAGCTCCTACAATGAGCAGTTCTTC
CSVEDLEGASSYNEQFF
>TRBV19|TRBJ2-3|-|-
TGTGCCAGTAGTAGCTCTCTAGCCATGTTCGATACGCAGTATTTT
CASSSSLAMFDTQYF
>TRBV28|TRBJ2-7|-|many
TGTGCCAGCAGTTGGGACACCCTCTCCTACGAGCAGTACTTC
CASSWDTLSYEQYF
>TRBV12-3/TRBV12-4|TRBJ1-1|-|many
TGTGCCAGCCAACTTTGGGGATCAGGCACTGAAGCTTTCTTT
CASQLWGSGTEAFF
>TRBV19|TRBJ2-7|TRBD2|-
TGTGCCAGTAGCTTCCGGGAGGGGGGAACCTACGAGCAGTACTTC
CASSFREGGTYEQYF
>TRBV20-1|TRBJ2-7|TRBD2|few
TGCAGTGCCGGGACTAGCGGACCCTACGAGCAGTACTTC
CSAGTSGPYEQYF
>TRBV2|TRBJ2-1|TRBD2|many
TGTGCCAGCATGCTAGGACTAGCGGGTTACAATGAGCAGTTCTTC
CASMLGLAGYNEQFF
>TRBV3-1|TRBJ1-3|TRBD1|many
TGTGCCAGCAGCCAGGGGACAGCATCTGGAAACACCATATATTTT
CASSQGTASGNTIYF
>TRBV27|TRBJ2-7|-|-
TGTGCCAGCAGTTCCCATCTATCCTACGAGCAGTACTTC
CASSSHLSYEQYF